Shown below are 14 T cell receptor beta chains from a single sample sequenced in a study of tumor and adjacent non-tumor tissue in lung cancer. No cell sorting was done before RNA was extracted from the tissue. The normal lung tissue was taken more than 3 cm from the tumor edge. TCRbeta libraries were built with three rounds of nested PCR, modified from ARM-PCR. Using its own MiXCR run on the multiplex PCR reads, TCRdb lists one record per CDR3 protein. The sample has some 68,000 distinct CDR3 sequences, around 82% seen once. Sequenced sample: distant non-tumor lung tissue. The receptor set was obtained from a man between 60 and 70 years old with non-small cell lung cancer.

Remarks on this clonotype: The germline gene is not matched at one end of the junction; a read error may be the cause. The chain recombines TRBV11-1 with TRBJ2-7; tentative D call: TRBD1 (7 bases). The CDR3 loop spans 15 amino acids. Germline V gene data show CDR1 as SGHAT and CDR2 as FQDESV (reference sequence). The CDR3 bases are TGTGTCAGCAGCTTAGACCAGGGGGGCAGCTACAAGCAGTACTTC. It translates to CVSSLDQGGSYKQYF.

Concerning this clonotype itself: It may be a read error: a sequence one base away is much more abundant. The CDR3 is CSARGGDRGTNEQFF. CDR3 DNA sequence: TGCAGTGCTAGAGGGGGGGACAGGGGGACCAATGAGCAGTTCTTC. This rearrangement joins TRBV20-1 to TRBJ2-1; 11 bases line up with TRBD1. The CDR3 length is 15 residues. Trimming removed 1 base from V and 6 bases from J; junction bases left unmatched: 5. Germline V CDR1 and CDR2: DFQATT, SNEGSKA (reference sequence).

Notes on this clonotype: The junction and the germline gene differ at one end; a read error may be behind it. The chain couples TRBV20-1 to TRBJ2-4, with a weak D call TRBD1 (5 bases). CDR1 and CDR2 from the germline V gene are DFQATT and SNEGSKA (reference sequence). The CDR3 spans 14 residues. The CDR3 loop is CIARREVAKNIQYF. CDR3 nucleotide sequence: TGCATTGCACGCAGGGAAGTAGCCAAAAATATTCAGTACTTC.

A note on this clonotype: At one boundary the junction diverges from the germline segment, which might be a read error. The CDR3 DNA sequence: TGTGCCAGCAGTGAGTGGGAGGGGAAGGGTAATGAGCAGTTCTTC. Translated: CASSEWEGKGNEQFF. The V gene is TRBV10-2, the J gene TRBJ2-1, with TRBD2 matching 7 bases. Germline CDR1 is WSHSY and CDR2 is SAAADI. The CDR3 length is 15 residues.

Regarding this clonotype: Mismatch with germline at one junction end may stem from a read error. This chain joins TRBV5-5 and TRBJ2-3; the D gene is possibly TRBD2 (5 bases). Germline CDR1 is SGHKS and CDR2 is YYEKEE (reference sequence). This CDR3 has 15 residues. The CDR3 loop is CASRRWGEWPDTHYF. The CDR3, as DNA: TGTGCCAGCAGACGCTGGGGAGAGTGGCCAGATACGCACTATTTT.

As to this clonotype: Given the absence of the conserved phenylalanine or tryptophan at the CDR3 end, a read error is likely. It is unclear where the CDR3 begins or ends on the DNA, so no DNA is shown, and the CDR3 is as TCRdb lists it. The rearrangement links TRBV6-1 to TRBJ1-1; the D segment call TRBD1 is taken from the table without a DNA check. The CDR3 length is 13 residues, termini included. Germline V gene data show CDR1 as MNHNS and CDR2 as SASEGT. The chain's CDR3 is CACSENLQGATFS.

Points on this clonotype: Since no conserved phenylalanine or tryptophan closes the CDR3, a read error is the likely cause. The V and J genes are TRBV28 and TRBJ2-6; 7 nucleotides line up with TRBD2. This CDR3 has 19 residues. Germline CDR1 is MDHEN and CDR2 is SYDVKM. V dropped 5 bases and J dropped 2; count of bases not matched to a gene: 15. CDR3: CASSVEAGQGRAGANVLTI. DNA for the CDR3: TGTGCCAGCAGTGTGGAGGCCGGACAAGGGAGGGCTGGGGCCAACGTCCTGACTATC.

Comment on this clonotype: A read error is likely, as this CDR3 ends without the conserved phenylalanine or tryptophan. The limits of the CDR3 on the DNA are not certain, so only TCRdb's listed CDR3 is given. The chain combines TRBV11-3 with TRBJ2-5; the D call TRBD2 from the table was never checked on the DNA. CDR1 and CDR2 (germline): SGHNT, YENEEA. The CDR3 has 14 residues if both end residues are counted. CDR3 protein: CASSPIGAGETQYL.

In the case of this clonotype: Because the CDR3 is missing its conserved closing phenylalanine or tryptophan, this is likely a read error. The chain joins TRBV6-5 to TRBJ2-7; unclear D gene. Looked up from germline, CDR1 is MNHEY and CDR2 is SVGAGI. There are 14 residues in the CDR3. The CDR3 nucleotides are TGTGCCAGCAGTAGGGCCGCCTTCTCCTTCGAGCAGTACTTA. It specifies CASSRAAFSFEQYL.

On this clonotype: The junction departs from the called germline gene at one end, perhaps through a read error. The rearrangement uses TRBV28 and TRBJ1-3; D is ambiguous. Germline CDR1 MDHEN, CDR2 SYDVKM. The CDR3 contains 15 residues. The CDR3 region has the DNA TGTGTCAGCAGAGGAAGGGTGGACTCTGGAAACACCATATATTTT. As protein: CVSRGRVDSGNTIYF.

For this clonotype: Because it lacks the conserved phenylalanine or tryptophan at the end, this CDR3 is likely a read error. The rearrangement joins TRBV6-6 to TRBJ1-4; D call uncertain. V was shortened by 5 bases and J by 5 bases, with 15 bases between the two germline ends. The CDR3 length is 15 residues. The germline V gene has CDR1 MNHNY and CDR2 SVGAGI (reference sequence). For the CDR3, the DNA is TGTGCCAGCAGTAGAACCTGGACTGGGAATGAAAAACTGTTTTCT. This gives the protein CASSRTWTGNEKLFS.

On this clonotype itself: A junction boundary mismatches the germline segment, possibly from a read error. The rearrangement joins TRBV20-1 to TRBJ2-1, with TRBD2 matching 7 bases. Germline CDR1 is DFQATT and CDR2 is SNEGSKA (reference sequence). This CDR3 spans 13 amino acids. The CDR3 sequence: CCASREVYNEQFF. The CDR3 nucleotides read TGCTGTGCTAGTCGGGAGGTCTACAATGAGCAGTTCTTC.

This clonotype was found many times. The CDR3 bases are TGTGCCAGCAGTGAAGCGAGGGCAGGGGAGCTGTTTTTT. This codes for CASSEARAGELFF. The V and J genes are TRBV2 and TRBJ2-2, with D maybe TRBD2 (5 bases). V was pared by 0 bases and J by 8 bases, with 7 bases between. This CDR3 is 13 amino acids long. Germline V gives CDR1 SNHLY, CDR2 FYNNEI.

The chain couples TRBV20-1 to TRBJ2-1, with TRBD2 matching over 9 bases. The CDR3 is made up of 15 amino acids. V was clipped by 7 bases and J by 5 bases; unmatched bases: 12. Germline CDR1 DFQATT, CDR2 SNEGSKA (reference sequence). CDR3 sequence reads: CSVLTSSGSDNEQFF. The CDR3 DNA sequence: TGCAGTGTCCTGACTAGTAGCGGGAGCGACAATGAGCAGTTCTTC.